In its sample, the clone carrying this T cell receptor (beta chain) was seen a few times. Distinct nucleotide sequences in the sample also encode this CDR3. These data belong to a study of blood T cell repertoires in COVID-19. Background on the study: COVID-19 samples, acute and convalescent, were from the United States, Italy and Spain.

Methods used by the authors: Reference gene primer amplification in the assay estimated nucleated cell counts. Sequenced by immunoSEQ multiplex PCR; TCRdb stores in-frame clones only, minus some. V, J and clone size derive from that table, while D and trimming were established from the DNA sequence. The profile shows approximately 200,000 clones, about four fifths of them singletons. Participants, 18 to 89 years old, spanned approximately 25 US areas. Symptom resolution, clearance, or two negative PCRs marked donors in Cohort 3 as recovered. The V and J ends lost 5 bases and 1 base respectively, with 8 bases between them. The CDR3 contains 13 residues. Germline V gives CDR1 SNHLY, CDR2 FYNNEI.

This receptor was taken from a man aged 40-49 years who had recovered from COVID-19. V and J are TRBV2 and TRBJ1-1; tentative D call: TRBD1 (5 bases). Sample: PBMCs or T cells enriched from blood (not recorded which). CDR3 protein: CASSYTGNTEAFF. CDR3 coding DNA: TGTGCCAGCAGTTATACAGGGAACACTGAAGCTTTCTTT.